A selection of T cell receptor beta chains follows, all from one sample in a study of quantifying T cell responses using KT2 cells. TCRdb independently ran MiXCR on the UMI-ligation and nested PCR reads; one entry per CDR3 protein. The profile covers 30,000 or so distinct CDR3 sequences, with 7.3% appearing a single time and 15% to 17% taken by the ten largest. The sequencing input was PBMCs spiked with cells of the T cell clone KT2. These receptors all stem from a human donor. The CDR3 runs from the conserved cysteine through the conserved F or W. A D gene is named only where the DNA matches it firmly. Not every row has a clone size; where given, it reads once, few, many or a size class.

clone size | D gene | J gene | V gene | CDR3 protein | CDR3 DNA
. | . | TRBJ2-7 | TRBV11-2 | CASSLDRHDLYF | TGTGCCAGCAGCTTAGATCGTCATGATCTGTACTTC
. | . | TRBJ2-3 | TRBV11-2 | CASSFRVTDTQYF | TGTGCCAGCAGCTTTAGGGTCACAGATACGCAGTATTTT
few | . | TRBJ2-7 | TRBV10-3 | CAILLDTAYEQYF | TGTGCCATTCTCCTCGATACTGCCTACGAGCAGTACTTC
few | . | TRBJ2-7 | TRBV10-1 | CASSESGRPYEQYF | TGCGCCAGCAGTGAGTCAGGTCGGCCCTACGAGCAGTACTTC
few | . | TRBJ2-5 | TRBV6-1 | CASSGMGPSEGTQYF | TGTGCCAGCAGTGGAATGGGGCCCTCGGAAGGGACCCAGTACTTC
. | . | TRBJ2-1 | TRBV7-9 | CASSLRKSSYNEQFF | TGTGCCAGCAGCTTACGAAAAAGCTCCTACAATGAGCAGTTCTTC
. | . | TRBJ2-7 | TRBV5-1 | CASSPRDPTYEQYF | TGCGCCAGCAGCCCCCGGGACCCCACCTACGAGCAGTACTTC
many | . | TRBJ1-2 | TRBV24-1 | CATIRTGAENYGYTF | TGTGCCACCATTCGAACCGGGGCGGAAAACTATGGCTACACCTTC
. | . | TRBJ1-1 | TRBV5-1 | CASSLGGRLNTEAFF | TGCGCCAGCAGCTTGGGCGGACGGTTGAACACTGAAGCTTTCTTT
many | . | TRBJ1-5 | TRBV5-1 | CASSPRGDQPQHF | TGCGCCAGCAGCCCGAGAGGGGACCAGCCCCAGCATTTT
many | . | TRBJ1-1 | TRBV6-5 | CASSGGGPAVGRNTEAFF | TGTGCCAGCAGCGGGGGGGGGCCAGCAGTTGGTCGGAACACTGAAGCTTTCTTT
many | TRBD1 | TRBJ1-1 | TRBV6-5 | CASRPRDRATEAFF | TGTGCCAGCAGACCACGGGACAGGGCGACTGAAGCTTTCTTT
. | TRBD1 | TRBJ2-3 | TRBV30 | CACLSEKGQGTDTQYF | TGTGCCTGCCTCAGCGAGAAGGGACAGGGGACAGATACGCAGTATTTT
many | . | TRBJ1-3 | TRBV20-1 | CSARDGGTGNTIYF | TGCAGTGCTAGAGACGGAGGGACTGGAAACACCATATATTTT
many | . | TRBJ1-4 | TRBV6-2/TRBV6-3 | CASSYALGSTNEKLFF | TGTGCCAGCAGTTACGCCTTAGGTTCAACTAATGAAAAACTGTTTTTT
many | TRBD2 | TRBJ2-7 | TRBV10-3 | CAISQLAGLSYEQYF | TGTGCCATCAGCCAACTAGCGGGGCTCAGCTACGAGCAGTACTTC
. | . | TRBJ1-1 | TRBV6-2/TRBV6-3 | CASELMMNTEAFF | TGTGCCAGCGAACTCATGATGAACACTGAAGCTTTCTTT
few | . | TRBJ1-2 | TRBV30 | CAGGTYGYTF | TGTGCCGGCGGGACCTATGGCTACACCTTC
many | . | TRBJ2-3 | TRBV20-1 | CSARDPSISTDTQYF | TGCAGTGCTAGAGATCCTAGTATTAGCACAGATACGCAGTATTTT
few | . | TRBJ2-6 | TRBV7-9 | CASSRSRSPSGANVLTF | TGTGCCAGCAGCCGATCCCGGTCCCCCTCTGGGGCCAACGTCCTGACTTTC
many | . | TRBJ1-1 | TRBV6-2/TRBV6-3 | CASSDYTEAFF | TGTGCCAGCAGTGACTACACTGAAGCTTTCTTT
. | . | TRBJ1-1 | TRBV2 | CERSAEAASNTEAFF | TGTGAAAGAAGTGCGGAGGCAGCATCGAACACTGAAGCTTTCTTT
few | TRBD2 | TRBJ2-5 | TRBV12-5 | CASGLTTRGLAYQETQYF | TGTGCTAGTGGTTTGACTACCAGGGGACTAGCGTACCAAGAGACCCAGTACTTC
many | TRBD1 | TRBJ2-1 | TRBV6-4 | CASSASSGTGNEQFF | TGTGCCAGCAGCGCTTCGTCCGGGACAGGCAATGAGCAGTTCTTC
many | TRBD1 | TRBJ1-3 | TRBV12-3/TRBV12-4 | CASSLGAGGGNTIYF | TGTGCCAGCAGTTTGGGTGCAGGGGGAGGAAACACCATATATTTT
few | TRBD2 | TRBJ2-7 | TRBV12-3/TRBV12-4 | CASRGLAGGGEQYF | TGTGCCAGCAGGGGACTAGCGGGAGGCGGCGAGCAGTACTTC
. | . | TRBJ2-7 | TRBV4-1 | CASSQAGTAQIYEQYF | TGCGCCAGCAGCCAAGCGGGGACGGCTCAAATCTACGAGCAGTACTTC
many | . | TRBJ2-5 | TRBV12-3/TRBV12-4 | CASKGTAQETQYF | TGTGCCAGCAAGGGGACGGCTCAAGAGACCCAGTACTTC
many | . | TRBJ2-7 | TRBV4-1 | CASARDEAYEQYF | TGCGCCAGCGCCCGGGACGAAGCCTACGAGCAGTACTTC
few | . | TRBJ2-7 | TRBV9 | CASSVEETYEQYF | TGTGCCAGCAGCGTAGAAGAGACCTACGAGCAGTACTTC
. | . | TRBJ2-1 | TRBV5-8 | CASSPRTGYNEQFF | TGTGCCAGCAGCCCGAGGACGGGGTACAATGAGCAGTTCTTC
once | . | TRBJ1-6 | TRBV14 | CASSPLGTSPLHF | TGTGCCAGCAGCCCTTTGGGGACCTCACCCCTCCACTTT
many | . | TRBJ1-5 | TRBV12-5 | CASGSPAQHLQPQHF | TGTGCTAGTGGTTCGCCCGCCCAGCATCTTCAGCCCCAGCATTTT
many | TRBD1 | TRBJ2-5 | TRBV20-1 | CSAPGQGVWETQYF | TGCAGTGCTCCGGGACAGGGGGTTTGGGAGACCCAGTACTTC
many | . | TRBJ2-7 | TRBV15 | CATSNVKVAFHEQYF | TGTGCCACCAGCAACGTGAAGGTAGCCTTCCACGAGCAGTACTTC
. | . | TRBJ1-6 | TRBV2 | CASLQGSPADSPLHF | TGTGCCAGCCTACAGGGTTCCCCGGCAGATTCACCCCTCCACTTT
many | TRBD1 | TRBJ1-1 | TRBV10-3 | CAISEGQGTLNTEAFF | TGTGCCATCAGTGAGGGACAGGGCACCTTGAACACTGAAGCTTTCTTT
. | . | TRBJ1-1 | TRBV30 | CAWSKIMSEAFF | TGTGCCTGGAGTAAGATCATGAGTGAAGCTTTCTTT
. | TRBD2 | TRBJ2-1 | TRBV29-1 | CSVRLADNEQFF | TGCAGCGTCCGACTAGCGGACAATGAGCAGTTCTTC
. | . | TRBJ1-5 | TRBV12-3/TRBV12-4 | CASSLGPSSQPQHF | TGTGCCAGCAGTTTAGGGCCGTCCAGTCAGCCCCAGCATTTT
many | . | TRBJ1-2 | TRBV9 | CASSAGYPAYGYTF | TGTGCCAGCAGCGCCGGTTATCCCGCTTATGGCTACACCTTC
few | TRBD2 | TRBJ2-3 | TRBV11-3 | CASSHPVGSGSDTQYF | TGTGCCAGCAGCCATCCCGTGGGTAGCGGGAGTGATACGCAGTATTTT
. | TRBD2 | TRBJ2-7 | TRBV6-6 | CASSGTSGRVKQYF | TGTGCCAGCAGTGGGACTAGCGGGAGGGTGAAGCAGTACTTC
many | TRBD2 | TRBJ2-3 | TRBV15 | CATSVTSSADTQYF | TGTGCCACCAGCGTGACTAGCTCTGCGGATACGCAGTATTTT
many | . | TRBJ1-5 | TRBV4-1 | CASSQNQPQHF | TGCGCCAGCAGCCAGAATCAGCCCCAGCATTTT
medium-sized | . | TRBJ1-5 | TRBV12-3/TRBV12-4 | CASSPTGSNQPQHF | TGTGCCAGCAGTCCGACAGGTAGCAATCAGCCCCAGCATTTT
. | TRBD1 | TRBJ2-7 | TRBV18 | CASSDRDRVSYEQYF | TGTGCCAGCTCAGACCGGGACAGGGTTTCCTACGAGCAGTACTTC
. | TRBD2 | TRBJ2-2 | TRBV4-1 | CASSPRGENTGELFF | TGCGCCAGCAGCCCTCGGGGGGAGAACACCGGGGAGCTGTTTTTT
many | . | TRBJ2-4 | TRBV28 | CASSLRRVSSKNIQYF | TGTGCCAGCAGTCTACGCAGGGTTTCGAGCAAAAACATTCAGTACTTC
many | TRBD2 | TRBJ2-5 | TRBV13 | CASSSRGGGETQYF | TGTGCCAGCAGCTCACGGGGGGGCGGTGAGACCCAGTACTTC
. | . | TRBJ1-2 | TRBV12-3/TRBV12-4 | CASRLQGFPSYGYTF | TGTGCCAGCAGGCTGCAGGGGTTTCCGAGCTATGGCTACACCTTC
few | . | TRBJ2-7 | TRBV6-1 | CASSEGSGVYEQYF | TGTGCCAGCAGTGAAGGTTCAGGGGTCTACGAGCAGTACTTC
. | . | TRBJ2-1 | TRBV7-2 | CASSLSTEQFF | TGTGCCAGCAGCTTAAGCACTGAGCAGTTCTTC
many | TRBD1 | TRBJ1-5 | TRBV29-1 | CSVWTGGDQPQHF | TGCAGCGTGTGGACAGGAGGGGATCAGCCCCAGCATTTT